This TCR beta chain originates from a study of PD-L1 blockade in urothelial cancer. Described time point: pretreatment peripheral blood. The germline gives CDR1 MNHEY, CDR2 SVGAGI. V shed 6 bases and J shed 7 bases, with 13 bases lying between them. The CDR3 length is 13 residues. Measured with immunoSEQ multiplex PCR; TCRdb has only the in-frame clones, and not every one. The sample records tens of thousands of clones, about 84% being singletons. This clone is a singleton in its sample. Sequenced material: PBMCs, taken around atezolizumab (anti-PD-L1) treatment. The clonotype comes from a man aged 55-75 years with urothelial cancer. The rearrangement uses TRBV6-5 and TRBJ2-1; D may be TRBD1 (7 bases). The CDR3 spells CASRSGGRNEQFF. The CDR3 nucleotides are TGTGCCAGCAGGTCAGGGGGGCGTAATGAGCAGTTCTTC.